This TCR beta chain is drawn from a study of shared clonotypes between healthy human individuals. Looked up from germline, CDR1 is SGHNT and CDR2 is YYREEE (reference sequence). V gave up 2 bases and J gave up 3 bases; unmatched junction bases: 4. CDR3 size: 15 residues. Points on this clone: Its specificity is unknown. Other nucleotide sequences from this sample produce the same CDR3.

Profiling relied on immunoSEQ multiplex PCR, and the TCRdb table lists in-frame clones only, not all of them. The sample has about 2.4 million clones, approximately 93% seen once. The study's findings and limits: Naive subsets typically showed greater estimated richness than memory subsets. A reduction in generation probabilities was seen for non-shared clonotypes relative to those shared by all four donors. Around 5.4% of naive CD4 clonotypes were common to several donors.

CD4+ cell separation produced CD45RA+ naive and CD45RA-negative memory subsets. Material for sequencing was naive CD4+ T cells from PBMCs. Subset in this sample: CD45RA+ positively selected. The source is a man younger than 35 in good health. Some clones in this sample may be carry-over from other donors' samples. The rearrangement joins TRBV5-4 to TRBJ2-1, with TRBD2 identical over 8 bases. The DNA for the CDR3 is TGTGCCAGCAGCTTCGCGGGAGGCAGCTACAATGAGCAGTTCTTC. It translates to CASSFAGGSYNEQFF.